The next 7 T cell receptor beta chains were all read from a single sample in a study of human T cells and chemical hapten exposure. TCRdb recomputed calls from the RACE reads with MiXCR, one row per CDR3 protein. The data show about 60,000 distinct CDR3 sequences, around 10% seen once. Noted time point: pre-sensitization, week 0. Treatment indicated: therapeutic diphenylcyclopropenone sensitization with weekly scalp DPC. The starting material was whole blood, obtained in connection with sensitization to the hapten diphenylcyclopropenone (DPC). The receptors come from a woman in her thirties or forties with alopecia areata. Some clones in this sample may be carry-over from other donors' samples.

This clonotype came up many times. The chain carries TRBV27 and TRBJ1-5; 8 bases map to TRBD1. Trimming cost V 4 bases and J 4 bases; bases outside gene matches: 6. Germline CDR1 reads MNHEY; CDR2 reads SMNVEV (reference sequence). The CDR3 spans 15 residues. This CDR3 reads CASSSITGGNQPQHF. CDR3 DNA sequence: TGTGCCAGCAGTTCAATCACAGGGGGGAATCAGCCCCAGCATTTT.

V and J are TRBV6-1 and TRBJ2-3; 10 positions agree with TRBD2. Germline values: CDR1 MNHNS, CDR2 SASEGT. The CDR3 has 14 residues. Unmatched junction bases numbered 0, after V lost 5 bases and J lost 1 base. The CDR3 sequence is CASSSGGGTDTQYF. CDR3 DNA sequence: TGTGCCAGCAGTAGCGGGGGGGGCACAGATACGCAGTATTTT.

This clonotype has ten or more counts. The chain carries TRBV2 and TRBJ2-5, with 14 bases that match TRBD2. V lost 6 bases, J lost 5 bases, and 2 bases stayed unmatched. Germline values: CDR1 SNHLY, CDR2 FYNNEI. There are 14 residues in the CDR3. CDR3 bases: TGTGCCAGCAGGCGGACTAGCGGGAGGGAGACCCAGTACTTC. This translates into CASRRTSGRETQYF.

The CDR3 sequence: CASSQANSWGFPYEQYF. The CDR3, as DNA: TGTGCCAGCAGCCAAGCGAATAGTTGGGGATTTCCCTACGAGCAGTACTTC. V gene TRBV14 combines with J gene TRBJ2-7; D is ambiguous. Germline V lookup: CDR1 SGHDN, CDR2 FVKESK. V lost 1 base, J lost 2 bases, and 18 bases lay in between. CDR3 length: 17 residues. The complete variable domain, with remaining parts taken from reference TRBV14 and TRBJ2-7, reads EAGVTQFPSHSVIEKGQTVTLRCDPISGHDNLYWYRRVMGKEIKFLLHFVKESKQDESGMPNNRFLAERTGGTYSTLKVQPAELEDSGVYFCASSQANSWGFPYEQYFGPGTRLTVT.

This clonotype was recorded many times. V usage is TRBV28 and J usage is TRBJ2-7; D is uncertain. Germline V CDR1 and CDR2: MDHEN, SYDVKM. The CDR3 spans 11 residues. Trimming stripped 8 bases from V and 2 bases from J, with 7 bases between. CDR3 sequence (DNA): TGTGCCAGCGGTCGACCCTACGAGCAGTACTTC. This gives the protein CASGRPYEQYF.

This clonotype was seen many times. The gene calls are TRBV6-2 or TRBV6-3 and TRBJ2-3, with D possibly being TRBD1 or TRBD2 (5 bases each). In germline, CDR1 is MNHEY, CDR2 SVGEGT. CDR3 size: 13 residues. V lost 8 bases, J lost 3 bases, and 12 bases lay in between. The CDR3 bases are TGTGCCAGCGCCGGGGACCCGACAGATACGCAGTATTTT. It encodes CASAGDPTDTQYF.

This clonotype was counted a few times. The chain couples TRBV30 to TRBJ1-2, with D hard to call. The V end lost 0 bases, the J end lost 5 bases, and 10 bases lay between the germline ends. Germline V lookup: CDR1 GTSNPN, CDR2 SVGIG (reference sequence). The CDR3 covers 13 residues. The CDR3 spells CAWSVRGVYGYTF. CDR3 coding DNA: TGTGCCTGGAGTGTACGGGGAGTATATGGCTACACCTTC. Filled out from reference TRBV30 and TRBJ1-2, the complete variable domain reads SQTIHQWPATLVQPVGSPLSLECTVEGTSNPNLYWYRQAAGRGLQLLFYSVGIGQISSEVPQNLSASRPQDRQFILSSKKLLLSDSGFYLCAWSVRGVYGYTFGSGTRLTVV.